This T cell receptor beta chain comes out of a study of technical replicates of blood from several donors. Profiled with immunoSEQ multiplex PCR; TCRdb holds only in-frame clones, not every one. The sample records approximately 80,000 clones, 70% to 90% being singletons. Germline V gene sequence: CDR1 GTSNPN, CDR2 SVGIG (reference sequence). CDR3 length: 12 residues. The V end was cut by 2 bases, the J end by 7 bases, with 8 bases between. Sequencing used T cells isolated from PBMCs. The chain carries TRBV30 and TRBJ2-2; no firm D call. This sequence originates from a human donor in good health. The CDR3 spells CAWSFTDGELFF. The DNA for the CDR3 is TGTGCCTGGAGTTTTACAGACGGGGAGCTGTTTTTT.